The TCR beta chain described here comes from a study of control samples from healthy donors and cancer patients. Method: immunoSEQ multiplex PCR; TCRdb's copy keeps in-frame clones and lacks some. The table shows tens of thousands of clones, with 89% occurring only once. V was clipped by 3 bases and J by 4 bases, with 15 bases between them. Germline values: CDR1 LNHDA, CDR2 SQIVND (reference sequence). This CDR3 spans 15 amino acids. This clone was seen a single time. Sequencing input: PBMCs. This chain joins TRBV19 and TRBJ1-1; D remains ambiguous. This clonotype was sampled from a man between 60 and 75 years old with colorectal cancer. CDR3: CASSMNPVVTTEAFF. CDR3 DNA sequence: TGTGCCAGTAGTATGAACCCGGTGGTCACCACTGAAGCTTTCTTT.